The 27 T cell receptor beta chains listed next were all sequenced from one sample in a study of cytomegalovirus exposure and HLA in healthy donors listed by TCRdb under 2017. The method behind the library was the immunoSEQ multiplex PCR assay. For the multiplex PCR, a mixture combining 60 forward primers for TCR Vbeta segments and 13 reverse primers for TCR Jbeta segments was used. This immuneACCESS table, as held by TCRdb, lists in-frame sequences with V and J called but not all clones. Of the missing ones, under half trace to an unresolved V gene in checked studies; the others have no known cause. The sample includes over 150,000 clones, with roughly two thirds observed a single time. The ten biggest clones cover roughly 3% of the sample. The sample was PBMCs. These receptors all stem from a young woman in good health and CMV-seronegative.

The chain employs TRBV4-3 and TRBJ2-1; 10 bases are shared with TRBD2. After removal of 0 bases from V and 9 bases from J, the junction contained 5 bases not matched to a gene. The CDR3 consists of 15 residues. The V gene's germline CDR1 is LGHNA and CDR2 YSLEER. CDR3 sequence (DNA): TGCGCCAGCAGCCAAGAAGGACTAGCGGTGGGTGAGCAGTTCTTC. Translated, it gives CASSQEGLAVGEQFF.

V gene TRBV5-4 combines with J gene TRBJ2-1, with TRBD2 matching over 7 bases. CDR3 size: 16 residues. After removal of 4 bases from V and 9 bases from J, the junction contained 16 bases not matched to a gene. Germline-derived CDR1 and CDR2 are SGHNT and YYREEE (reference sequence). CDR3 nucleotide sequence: TGTGCCAGCAGCCACTCCCTCTCGACTAGCTTTGGTGAGCAGTTCTTC. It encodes CASSHSLSTSFGEQFF.

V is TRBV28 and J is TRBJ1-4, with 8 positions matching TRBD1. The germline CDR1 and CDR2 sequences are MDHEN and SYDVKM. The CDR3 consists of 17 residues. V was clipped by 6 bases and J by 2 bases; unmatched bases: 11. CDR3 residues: CASSRPGQVFTNEKLFF. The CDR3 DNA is TGTGCCAGCAGCAGACCGGGACAGGTATTCACTAATGAAAAACTGTTTTTT.

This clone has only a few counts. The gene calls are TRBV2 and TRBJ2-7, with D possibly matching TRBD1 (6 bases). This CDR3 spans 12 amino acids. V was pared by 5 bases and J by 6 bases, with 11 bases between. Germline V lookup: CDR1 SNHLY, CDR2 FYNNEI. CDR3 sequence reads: CASSRTALEQYF. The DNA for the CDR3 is TGTGCCAGCAGTCGGACAGCCCTCGAGCAGTACTTC.

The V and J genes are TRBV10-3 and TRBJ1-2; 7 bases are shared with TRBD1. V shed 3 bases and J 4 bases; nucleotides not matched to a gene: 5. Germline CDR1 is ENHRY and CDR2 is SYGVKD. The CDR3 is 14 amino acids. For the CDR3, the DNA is TGTGCCATCAGTGAATCGACAGGGAGCTATGGCTACACCTTC. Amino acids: CAISESTGSYGYTF.

Here the CDR3 reads CASSPRTLGEQFF. The CDR3 nucleotides read TGTGCCAGCAGCCCCCGAACCCTCGGTGAGCAGTTCTTC. The chain links TRBV7-6 to TRBJ2-1; D call uncertain. This CDR3 is 13 amino acids long. Germline CDR1 and CDR2: SGHVS and FNYEAQ. V shed 5 bases and J shed 9 bases, with 14 bases lying between them.

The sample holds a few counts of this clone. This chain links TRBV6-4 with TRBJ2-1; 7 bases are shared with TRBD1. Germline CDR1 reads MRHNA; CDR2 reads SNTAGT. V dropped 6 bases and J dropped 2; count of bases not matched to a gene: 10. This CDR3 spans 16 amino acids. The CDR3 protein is CASRSPGQNTYNEQFF. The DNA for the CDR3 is TGTGCCAGCAGGTCGCCGGGACAGAATACCTACAATGAGCAGTTCTTC.

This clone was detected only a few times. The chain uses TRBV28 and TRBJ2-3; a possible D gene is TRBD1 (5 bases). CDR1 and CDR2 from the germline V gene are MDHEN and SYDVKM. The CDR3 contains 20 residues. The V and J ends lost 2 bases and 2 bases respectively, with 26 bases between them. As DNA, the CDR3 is TGTGCCAGCAGTTTAGGATGCAGGGTGGGCAATTCGAAAAACACAGATACGCAGTATTTT. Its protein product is CASSLGCRVGNSKNTDTQYF.

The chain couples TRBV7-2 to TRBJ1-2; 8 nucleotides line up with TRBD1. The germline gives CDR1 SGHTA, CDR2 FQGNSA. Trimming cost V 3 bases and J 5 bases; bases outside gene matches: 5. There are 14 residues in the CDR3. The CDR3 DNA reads TGTGCCAGCAGCTTTGGACAGGGACATTATGGCTACACCTTC. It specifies CASSFGQGHYGYTF.

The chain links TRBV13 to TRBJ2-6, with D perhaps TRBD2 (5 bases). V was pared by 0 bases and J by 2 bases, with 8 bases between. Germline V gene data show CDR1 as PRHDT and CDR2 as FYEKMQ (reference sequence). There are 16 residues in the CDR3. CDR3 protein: CASSLGMRAGANVLTF. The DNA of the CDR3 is TGTGCCAGCAGCTTAGGCATGAGGGCTGGGGCCAACGTCCTGACTTTC.

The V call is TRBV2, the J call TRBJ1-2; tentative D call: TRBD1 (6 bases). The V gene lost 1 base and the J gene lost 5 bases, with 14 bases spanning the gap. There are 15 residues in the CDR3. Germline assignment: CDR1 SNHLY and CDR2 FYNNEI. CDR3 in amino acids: CASSEEGELRYGYTF. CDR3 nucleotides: TGTGCCAGCAGTGAAGAGGGGGAATTACGGTATGGCTACACCTTC.

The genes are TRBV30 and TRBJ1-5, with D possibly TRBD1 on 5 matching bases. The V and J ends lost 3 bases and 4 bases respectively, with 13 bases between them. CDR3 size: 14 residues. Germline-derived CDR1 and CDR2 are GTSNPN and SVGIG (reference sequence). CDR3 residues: CAWSDSVGNQPQHF. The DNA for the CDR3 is TGTGCCTGGAGCGACAGTGTGGGAAATCAGCCCCAGCATTTT.

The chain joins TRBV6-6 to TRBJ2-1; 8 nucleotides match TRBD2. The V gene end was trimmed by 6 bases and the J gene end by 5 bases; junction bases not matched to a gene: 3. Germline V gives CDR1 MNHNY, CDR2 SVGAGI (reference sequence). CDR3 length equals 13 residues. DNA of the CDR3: TGTGCCAGCAGACAACTAGCGGACAATGAGCAGTTCTTC. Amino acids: CASRQLADNEQFF.

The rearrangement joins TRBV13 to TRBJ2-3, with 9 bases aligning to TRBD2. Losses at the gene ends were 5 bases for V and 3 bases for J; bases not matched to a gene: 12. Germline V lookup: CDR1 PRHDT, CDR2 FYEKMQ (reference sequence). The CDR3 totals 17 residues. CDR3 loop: CASSPPGTSFATDTQYF. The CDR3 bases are TGTGCCAGCAGCCCGCCTGGGACTAGCTTCGCAACAGATACGCAGTATTTT.

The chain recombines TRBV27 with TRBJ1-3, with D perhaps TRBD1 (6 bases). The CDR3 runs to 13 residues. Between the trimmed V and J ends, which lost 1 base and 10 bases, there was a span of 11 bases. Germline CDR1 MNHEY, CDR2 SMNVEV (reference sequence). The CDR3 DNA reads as TGTGCCAGCAGTTTATTACAGGGAGGGACCATATATTTT. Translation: CASSLLQGGTIYF.

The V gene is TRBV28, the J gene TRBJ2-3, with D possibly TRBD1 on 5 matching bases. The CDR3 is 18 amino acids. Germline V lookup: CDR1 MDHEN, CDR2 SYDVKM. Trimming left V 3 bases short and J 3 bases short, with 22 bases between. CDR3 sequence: CASSFIPQRGFGTDTQYF. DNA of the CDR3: TGTGCCAGCAGTTTCATCCCACAAAGGGGTTTTGGGACAGATACGCAGTATTTT.

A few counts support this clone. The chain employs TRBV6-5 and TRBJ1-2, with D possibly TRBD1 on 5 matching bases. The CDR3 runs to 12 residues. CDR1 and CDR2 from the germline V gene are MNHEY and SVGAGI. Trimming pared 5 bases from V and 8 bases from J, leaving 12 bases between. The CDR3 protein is CASSTPGFGYTF. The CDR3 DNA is TGTGCCAGCAGTACGCCAGGGTTCGGCTACACCTTC.

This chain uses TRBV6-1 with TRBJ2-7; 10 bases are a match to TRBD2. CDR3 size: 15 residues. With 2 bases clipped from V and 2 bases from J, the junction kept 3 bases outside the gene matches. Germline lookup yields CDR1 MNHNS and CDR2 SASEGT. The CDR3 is CASSESSGSPYEQYF. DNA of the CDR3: TGTGCCAGCAGTGAATCTAGCGGGAGCCCCTACGAGCAGTACTTC.

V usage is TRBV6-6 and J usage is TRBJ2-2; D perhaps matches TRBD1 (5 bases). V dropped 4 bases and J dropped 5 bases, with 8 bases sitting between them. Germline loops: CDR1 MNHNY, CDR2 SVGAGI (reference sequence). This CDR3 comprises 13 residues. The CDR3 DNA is TGTGCCAGCAGTTCAAGGGGAACCGGGGAGCTGTTTTTT. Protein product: CASSSRGTGELFF.

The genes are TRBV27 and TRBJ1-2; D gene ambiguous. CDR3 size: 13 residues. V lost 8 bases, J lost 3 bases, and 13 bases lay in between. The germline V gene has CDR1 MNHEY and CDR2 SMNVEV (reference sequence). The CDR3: CASSLRPDYGYTF. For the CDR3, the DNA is TGTGCCAGCTCTTTGCGGCCGGACTATGGCTACACCTTC.

CDR3 sequence reads: CASRPAGSGNTIYF. The CDR3 DNA follows: TGTGCCAGCAGGCCCGCCGGTTCTGGAAACACCATATATTTT. The V gene is TRBV27, the J gene TRBJ1-3, with unresolved D. Looked up from germline, CDR1 is MNHEY and CDR2 is SMNVEV (reference sequence). The V end was cut by 6 bases, the J end by 1 base, with 10 bases between. The CDR3 totals 14 residues.

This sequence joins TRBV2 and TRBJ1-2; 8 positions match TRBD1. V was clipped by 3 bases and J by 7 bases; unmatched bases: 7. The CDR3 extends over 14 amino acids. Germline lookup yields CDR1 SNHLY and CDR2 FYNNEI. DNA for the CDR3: TGTGCCAGCAGTGAGACAGGGGAATCATTTGGCTACACCTTC. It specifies CASSETGESFGYTF.

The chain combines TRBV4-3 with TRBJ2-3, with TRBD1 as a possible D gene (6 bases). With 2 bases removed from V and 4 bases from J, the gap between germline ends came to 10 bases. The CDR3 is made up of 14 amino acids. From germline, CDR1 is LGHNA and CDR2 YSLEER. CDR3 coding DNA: TGCGCCAGCAGCCAACACAACAGGGCAGATACGCAGTATTTT. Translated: CASSQHNRADTQYF.

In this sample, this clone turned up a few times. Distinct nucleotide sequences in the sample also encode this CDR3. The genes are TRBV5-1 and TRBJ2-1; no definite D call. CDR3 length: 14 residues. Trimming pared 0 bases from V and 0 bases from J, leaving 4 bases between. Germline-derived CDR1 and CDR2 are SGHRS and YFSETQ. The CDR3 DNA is TGCGCCAGCAGCTTGGGGAGCTCCTACAATGAGCAGTTCTTC. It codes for CASSLGSSYNEQFF.

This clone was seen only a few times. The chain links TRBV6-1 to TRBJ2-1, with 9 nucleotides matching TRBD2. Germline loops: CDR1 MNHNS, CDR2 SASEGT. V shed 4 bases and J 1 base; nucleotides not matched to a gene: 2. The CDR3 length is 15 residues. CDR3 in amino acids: CASSGLAESYNEQFF. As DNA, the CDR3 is TGTGCCAGCAGTGGACTAGCGGAGTCCTACAATGAGCAGTTCTTC.

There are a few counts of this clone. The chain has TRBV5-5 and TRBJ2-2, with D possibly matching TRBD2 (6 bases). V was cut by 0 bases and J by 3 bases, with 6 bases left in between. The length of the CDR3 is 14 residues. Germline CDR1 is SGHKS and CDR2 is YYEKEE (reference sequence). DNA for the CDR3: TGTGCCAGCAGCTTGGGGGGGGACACCGGGGAGCTGTTTTTT. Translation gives CASSLGGDTGELFF.

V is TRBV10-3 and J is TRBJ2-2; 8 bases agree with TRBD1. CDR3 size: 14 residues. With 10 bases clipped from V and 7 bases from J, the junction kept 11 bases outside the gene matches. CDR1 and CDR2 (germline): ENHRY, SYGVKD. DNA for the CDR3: TGTGCCACCGAGACAGGGGAAGTGATCGGGGAGCTGTTTTTT. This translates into CATETGEVIGELFF.